These 15 T cell receptor beta chains were sequenced from one sample in a study of metastatic and nonmetastatic thyroid tumors. Thyroid surgery was preceded by no treatment in any patient. TCRdb used MiXCR to call clones anew from the PCR reads. The sample consists of roughly 70,000 clones, 18% of them appearing once. The specimen sequenced was blood. Every receptor here comes from a female donor with papillary thyroid cancer or a benign thyroid nodule (not recorded which). Some clones in this sample may be carry-over from other donors' samples.

The V call is TRBV30, the J call TRBJ1-4; D remains ambiguous. Germline CDR1 GTSNPN, CDR2 SVGIG (reference sequence). The CDR3 has 15 residues. V was shortened by 0 bases and J by 4 bases, with 12 bases between the two germline ends. As DNA, the CDR3 is TGTGCCTGGAGTGTCTTCCGGACCCTTAATGAAAAACTGTTTTTT. Its translation: CAWSVFRTLNEKLFF.

The sample holds many counts of this clone. V gene TRBV20-1 combines with J gene TRBJ1-5; D unclear. V was clipped by 1 base and J by 7 bases, with 11 bases between them. The CDR3 runs to 13 residues. From germline, CDR1 is DFQATT and CDR2 SNEGSKA (reference sequence). The CDR3 nucleotides are TGCAGTGCTAGAGTTCCCTTAGGACAGCCCCAGCATTTT. Residues: CSARVPLGQPQHF.

This clone appeared once. This chain joins TRBV28 and TRBJ1-1, with D unresolved. The germline V gene has CDR1 MDHEN and CDR2 SYDVKM. The germline V and J ends were trimmed by 8 bases and 14 bases, with 30 bases remaining between them. CDR3 size: 15 residues. CDR3 loop: CASEAATASSTEPFF. CDR3 sequence (DNA): TGTGCCAGCGAAGCCGCCACAGCGTCTAGCACTGAACCATTCTTT. Full variable domain (missing parts from reference TRBV28 and TRBJ1-1): DVKVTQSSRYLVKRTGEKVFLECVQDMDHENMFWYRQDPGLGLRLIYFSYDVKMKEKGDIPEGYSVSREKKERFSLILESASTNQTSMYLCASEAATASSTEPFFGQGTRLTVV.

The chain has TRBV20-1 and TRBJ1-1, with D possibly being TRBD1 (6 bases). Trimming cost V 0 bases and J 7 bases, with 15 bases left between them. Germline V gene data show CDR1 as DFQATT and CDR2 as SNEGSKA (reference sequence). The CDR3 consists of 14 residues. This chain's CDR3 is CSAREWGANYEAFF. DNA of the CDR3: TGCAGTGCTAGAGAATGGGGGGCCAATTATGAAGCTTTCTTT.

This clone was picked up many times. Since no conserved phenylalanine or tryptophan closes the CDR3, a read error is the likely cause. The chain recombines TRBV6-1 with TRBJ2-1; 9 bases fit TRBD2. CDR3 length equals 15 residues. Germline assignment: CDR1 MNHNS and CDR2 SASEGT. The V segment lost 5 bases and the J segment 5 bases; nucleotides outside the gene matches: 7. The CDR3 DNA reads as TGTGCCAGCAGTTATGCGCTAGCGGGAAACAATGAGCAGTTCCTC. It specifies CASSYALAGNNEQFL.

In this sample, this clone turned up many times. The V and J genes are TRBV4-1 and TRBJ2-1; weak D call: TRBD2 (5 bases). The CDR3 consists of 14 residues. V shed 5 bases and J shed 5 bases, with 13 bases lying between them. CDR1 is MGHRA, CDR2 YSYEKL, per germline. In DNA form, the CDR3 reads TGCGCCAGCAGCAGACGTACAGCGGACAATGAGCAGTTCTTC. Its translation is CASSRRTADNEQFF.

This clone was counted between two and nine times. The chain is built from TRBV2 and TRBJ1-2; no clear D. Trimming took 11 bases from V and 6 from J, leaving 10 bases between them. This CDR3 region has 10 residues. CDR1 is SNHLY, CDR2 FYNNEI, per germline. CDR3: CAAGVNGYTF. CDR3 sequence (DNA): TGTGCCGCCGGCGTAAATGGCTACACCTTC.

The chain joins TRBV28 to TRBJ2-2; D is undetermined. Germline CDR1 and CDR2: MDHEN and SYDVKM. This CDR3 is 13 amino acids long. V lost 6 bases, J lost 7 bases, and 12 bases lay in between. This CDR3 reads CASSNRGVGELFF. The DNA of the CDR3 is TGTGCCAGCAGCAACCGTGGAGTCGGGGAGCTGTTTTTT.

Notes on this clone: A much larger clone differs from this one at a single base, so this may be a read error. The V gene is TRBV29-1, the J gene TRBJ1-5, with D perhaps matching TRBD1 (6 bases). Per the germline V gene, CDR1 is SQVTM and CDR2 is ANQGSEA. This CDR3 comprises 18 residues. CDR3 nucleotide sequence: TGCAGCGTCGATTCGATGAGGGGGACTGGTCTTAGCAATCAGCCCCATCATTTT. Encoded protein: CSVDSMRGTGLSNQPHHF. Filled out from reference TRBV29-1 and TRBJ1-5, the complete variable domain reads SAVISQKPSRDICQRGTSLTIQCQVDSQVTMMFWYRQQPGQSLTLIATANQGSEATYESGFVIDKFPISRPNLTFSTLTVSNMSPEDSSIYLCSVDSMRGTGLSNQPHHFGDGTRLSIL.

This clone has at least ten counts. CDR3 sequence reads: CASSPRAARGETQYF. CDR3 bases: TGTGCCAGCAGTCCTCGGGCCGCGAGGGGGGAGACCCAGTACTTC. J is TRBJ2-5 and V is TRBV27, with D possibly being TRBD1 (6 bases). There are 15 residues in the CDR3. The germline gives CDR1 MNHEY, CDR2 SMNVEV (reference sequence). Between the trimmed V and J ends, which lost 5 bases and 5 bases, there was a span of 18 bases.

This clone has a count of ten or more. CDR3 sequence (DNA): TGTGCCATCAGCCCGTCTAACACCGGGGAGCTGTTTTTT. Translated: CAISPSNTGELFF. This chain joins TRBV10-3 and TRBJ2-2; D remains ambiguous. The CDR3 consists of 13 residues. Germline V lookup: CDR1 ENHRY, CDR2 SYGVKD. V was cut by 6 bases and J by 2 bases, with 7 bases left in between.

This clone was detected only a few times. The CDR3 nucleotides read TGCAGTGCCACCGTATCCCAGGACTTGGGTGAGCAGTTCTTC. Its translation is CSATVSQDLGEQFF. The genes are TRBV20-1 and TRBJ2-1; D possibly corresponds to TRBD2 (5 bases). The CDR3 covers 14 residues. Germline loops: CDR1 DFQATT, CDR2 SNEGSKA (reference sequence). V dropped 6 bases and J dropped 9 bases, with 21 bases sitting between them.

This clone has a count of ten or more. The chain recombines TRBV18 with TRBJ1-1, with D tentatively TRBD1 (5 bases). V dropped 3 bases and J dropped 4 bases, with 18 bases sitting between them. Looked up from germline, CDR1 is KGHSH and CDR2 is LQKENI. The CDR3 length is 16 residues. Here the CDR3 reads CASSPTEAGFGTEAFF. The CDR3 nucleotides are TGTGCCAGCTCACCGACTGAGGCAGGGTTTGGCACTGAAGCTTTCTTT.

This clone was detected many times. The gene calls are TRBV4-1 and TRBJ1-5, with D unclear. Trimming cost V 3 bases and J 8 bases, with 11 bases left between them. Germline V gene data show CDR1 as MGHRA and CDR2 as YSYEKL. CDR3 length: 13 amino acids. CDR3 DNA sequence: TGCGCCAGCAGCCACAACCTTGTAGAGCCCCAGCATTTT. Translating gives CASSHNLVEPQHF.

The sample holds many counts of this clone. The CDR3 is CASSSPWGLDYEQYF. CDR3 sequence (DNA): TGTGCCAGCAGTTCGCCCTGGGGGTTAGACTACGAGCAGTACTTC. J is TRBJ2-7 and V is TRBV6-1; the D gene could be TRBD1 or TRBD2 (5 bases each). V was trimmed by 5 bases and J by 3 bases, leaving 17 bases between them. Germline V gives CDR1 MNHNS, CDR2 SASEGT. The CDR3 totals 15 residues.